This T cell receptor (beta chain) appears in the sequencing data of a study of T cells in Graves' hyperthyroidism and ophthalmopathy. RNA transcripts provided the source from which TCR beta CDR3 regions were amplified. The HTBI primer set was used in a first-round RT-PCR of the TCR CDR3. TCRdb reanalysed the multiplex PCR reads using MiXCR and keeps one entry per CDR3 protein. The sample lists around 760,000 distinct CDR3 sequences, roughly 32% occurring once. This clonotype appeared a few times. The patients, who ranged from 18 to 65 in age, presented with newly diagnosed hyperthyroidism lasting under 2 months. Diagnoses were established using clinical symptoms, serum thyroxine and TRAb, thyroid ultrasound and orbital computed tomography. The sequencing sample was made of blood. This TCR derives from a woman aged 35 to 49 with Graves' hyperthyroidism.

The CDR3 DNA reads TGTGCCAGCAGCGGACTACAGGGGGCCCAGGGCAACTATGGCTACACCTTC. Amino acid sequence: CASSGLQGAQGNYGYTF. The chain uses TRBV2 and TRBJ1-2, with 9 bases matching TRBD1. This CDR3 contains 17 residues. The germline V gene has CDR1 SNHLY and CDR2 FYNNEI. J was trimmed by 2 bases and V by 6 bases; bases with no gene match: 13.